What follows are 25 T cell receptor beta chains derived from one specimen sequenced in a study of neurological immune-mediated disorders. MiXCR, run by TCRdb on the 5' RACE reads, gives a single entry per CDR3 protein. The data hold approximately 46,000 distinct CDR3 sequences, with roughly 3% observed a single time. Sequencing was done on a sample of PBMCs. Receptors were obtained from a woman aged 45-60 years with multiple sclerosis.

This clonotype was counted at least ten times. The CDR3 DNA reads TGTGCCAGCTCACCCGGGGACAACTATGGCTACACCTTC. It specifies CASSPGDNYGYTF. The rearrangement uses TRBV18 and TRBJ1-2, with D perhaps TRBD1 (5 bases). The CDR3 has 13 amino acids. Per germline, CDR1 KGHSH and CDR2 LQKENI. The V and J ends lost 3 bases and 2 bases respectively, with 7 bases between them.

CDR3 residues: CASSEAGGGWTGELFF. CDR3 nucleotide sequence: TGTGCCAGCAGTGAAGCGGGGGGCGGGTGGACCGGGGAGCTGTTTTTT. The chain combines TRBV6-1 with TRBJ2-2; D tentatively reads TRBD1 or TRBD2 (6 bases each). Germline V gene lookup returns CDR1 MNHNS and CDR2 SASEGT. CDR3 length equals 16 residues. V was clipped by 0 bases and J by 5 bases, with 13 bases between them.

The sample holds many counts of this clonotype. This chain joins TRBV20-1 and TRBJ2-4, with D possibly TRBD1 on 5 matching bases. The V gene's germline CDR1 is DFQATT and CDR2 SNEGSKA (reference sequence). V dropped 0 bases and J dropped 2 bases, with 14 bases sitting between them. This CDR3 spans 16 amino acids. The CDR3: CSARDLNRKTKNIQYF. In nucleotides, the CDR3 is TGCAGTGCTAGAGATCTAAACAGGAAAACCAAAAACATTCAGTACTTC.

This clonotype was seen many times. This chain joins TRBV20-1 and TRBJ2-3; weak D call: TRBD1 (7 bases). CDR1 is DFQATT, CDR2 SNEGSKA, per germline (reference sequence). The CDR3 is made up of 13 amino acids. V lost 6 bases, J lost 2 bases, and 12 bases lay in between. CDR3 protein: CSARDRNTDTQYF. CDR3 nucleotides: TGCAGTGCGCGGGACAGAAACACAGATACGCAGTATTTT.

This clonotype came up many times. The V gene is TRBV5-6, the J gene TRBJ2-4, with TRBD1 identical over 10 bases. The CDR3 runs 15 residues. Germline V lookup: CDR1 SGHDT, CDR2 YYEEEE. The V and J ends lost 0 bases and 4 bases, in that order; junction bases with no gene match: 1. The CDR3 spells CASSLVGQGKNIQYF. The CDR3 DNA is TGTGCCAGCAGCTTGGTGGGACAGGGGAAAAACATTCAGTACTTC.

This clonotype was seen repeatedly, ten times or more. The chain combines TRBV6-1 with TRBJ1-5; D unresolved. The V gene lost 4 bases and the J gene lost 7 bases, with 14 bases spanning the gap. This CDR3 is built from 14 residues. In germline, CDR1 is MNHNS, CDR2 SASEGT. This chain's CDR3 is CASSVGQRAQPQHF. CDR3 sequence (DNA): TGTGCCAGCAGTGTAGGGCAGCGGGCCCAGCCCCAGCATTTT.

This clonotype was counted many times. The gene calls are TRBV20-1 and TRBJ2-5, with 8 bases matching TRBD2. Germline V CDR1 and CDR2: DFQATT, SNEGSKA (reference sequence). The CDR3 covers 15 residues. The V and J ends lost 6 bases and 5 bases, in that order; junction bases with no gene match: 14. CDR3 sequence: CSASRLASIMETQYF. CDR3 DNA: TGCAGTGCCTCGAGACTAGCGTCAATTATGGAGACCCAGTACTTC.

This clonotype was seen a handful of times. One end of the junction varies from germline; a read error may be responsible. This chain links TRBV7-7 with TRBJ2-1; 11 bases agree with TRBD2. Germline-derived CDR1 and CDR2 are SSHAT and FNYEAQ (reference sequence). The CDR3 contains 17 residues. The CDR3 protein is CASSPTSGTSSYNEQFF. The CDR3, as DNA: TGTGCTAGCAGCCCGACTAGCGGGACGAGCTCCTACAATGAGCAGTTCTTC. Combining the CDR3 with reference TRBV7-7 and TRBJ2-1 gives the whole variable domain GAGVSQSPRYKVTKRGQDVTLRCDPISSHATLYWYQQALGQGPEFLTYFNYEAQPDKSGLPSDRFSAERPEGSISTLTIQRTEQRDSAMYRCASSPTSGTSSYNEQFFGPGTRLTVL.

This clonotype has a count of ten or more. This rearrangement joins TRBV6-9 to TRBJ2-1, with D possibly being TRBD1 (6 bases). The V end lost 5 bases, the J end lost 5 bases, and 16 bases lay between the germline ends. Germline CDR1 reads MNHGY; CDR2 reads SVAAGI. The CDR3 is 15 residues long. For the CDR3, the DNA is TGTGCCAGCAGTCCCAGGGGAGAAAAAAACAATGAGCAGTTCTTC. Protein sequence: CASSPRGEKNNEQFF.

This clonotype was recorded at least ten times. V usage is TRBV18 and J usage is TRBJ2-2, with D perhaps TRBD2 (5 bases). The CDR3 runs 13 residues. V lost 6 bases and J lost 5, with 10 bases in between. In germline, CDR1 is KGHSH, CDR2 LQKENI. CDR3 coding DNA: TGTGCCAGCTCCGACTCGGGGACCGGGGAGCTGTTTTTT. Protein product: CASSDSGTGELFF. Drawing the rest from reference TRBV18 and TRBJ2-2, the complete variable domain is NAGVMQNPRHLVRRRGQEARLRCSPMKGHSHVYWYRQLPEEGLKFMVYLQKENIIDESGMPKERFSAEFPKEGPSILRIQQVVRGDSAAYFCASSDSGTGELFFGEGSRLTVL.

In its sample, this clonotype was seen many times. This chain connects TRBV20-1 to TRBJ1-1; no reliable D call. CDR1 is DFQATT, CDR2 SNEGSKA, per germline (reference sequence). CDR3 length: 15 residues. V shed 2 bases and J shed 4 bases, with 17 bases lying between them. This CDR3 is CSARLRAGLGTEAFF. DNA for the CDR3: TGCAGTGCTAGATTACGGGCAGGTCTTGGCACTGAAGCTTTCTTT.

Ten or more counts support this clonotype. This chain links TRBV6-1 with TRBJ1-2; D call uncertain. This CDR3 has 13 residues. CDR1 MNHNS and CDR2 SASEGT come from the germline V gene. V was pared by 8 bases and J by 0 bases, with 10 bases between. The CDR3 DNA reads as TGTGCCAGCTTAACTCCGACTAACTATGGCTACACCTTC. Amino acid sequence: CASLTPTNYGYTF.

Many counts were recorded for this clonotype. This rearrangement joins TRBV27 to TRBJ2-3; D unclear. The V gene lost 5 bases and the J gene lost 4 bases, with 16 bases spanning the gap. The germline V gene encodes CDR1 MNHEY and CDR2 SMNVEV (reference sequence). This CDR3 is built from 15 residues. CDR3 region: CASSPPGRSSDTQYF. DNA of the CDR3: TGTGCCAGCAGTCCCCCGGGCAGGTCCTCAGATACGCAGTATTTT.

This clonotype was counted between two and nine times. A much larger clone lies one base from this, so it may be a read error. The chain uses TRBV20-1 and TRBJ2-1; 11 bases fit TRBD2. The ends lost 4 bases at V and 9 bases at J; junction bases unmatched: 5. The length of the CDR3 is 13 residues. Germline CDR1 is DFQATT and CDR2 is SNEGSKA (reference sequence). In nucleotides, the CDR3 is TGCAGTGCTAACGGGACTAGCGGCGTTGAGCAGTTCTTC. Residues: CSANGTSGVEQFF.

A few counts support this clonotype. The chain is built from TRBV5-6 and TRBJ1-2, with D hard to call. CDR3 length: 14 amino acids. The germline V gene encodes CDR1 SGHDT and CDR2 YYEEEE. The germline V and J ends were trimmed by 0 bases and 4 bases, with 10 bases remaining between them. Here the CDR3 DNA reads TGTGCCAGCAGCTTGGCGGGAAAGGGCTATGGCTACACCTTC. It translates to CASSLAGKGYGYTF.

The table lists this clonotype with many counts. This chain joins TRBV20-1 and TRBJ2-1, with 7 nucleotides matching TRBD2. The CDR3 is 16 residues long. Germline loops: CDR1 DFQATT, CDR2 SNEGSKA (reference sequence). The trim removed 2 bases at V and 5 bases at J, leaving 12 bases unmatched. The CDR3 region is CSARFASGSRNNEQFF. CDR3 sequence (DNA): TGCAGTGCTAGATTTGCTAGCGGCTCCCGAAACAATGAGCAGTTCTTC.

This clonotype came up many times. The CDR3 DNA reads TGCAGTGCCGCAGACAGAGGGGCCGGGGCGACCCAGTACTTC. It encodes CSAADRGAGATQYF. J is TRBJ2-5 and V is TRBV20-1; D possibly uses TRBD1 or TRBD2 (5 bases each). The CDR3 sequence is 14 residues long. The V end lost 6 bases, the J end lost 7 bases, and 21 bases lay between the germline ends. Per the germline V gene, CDR1 is DFQATT and CDR2 is SNEGSKA (reference sequence).

There are many counts of this clonotype. The rearrangement links TRBV5-5 to TRBJ2-5, with D tentatively TRBD1 (5 bases). Trimming cost V 2 bases and J 5 bases, with 13 bases left between them. This CDR3 has 14 residues. Germline values: CDR1 SGHKS, CDR2 YYEKEE (reference sequence). The CDR3 here is CASSFRDSWETQYF. The CDR3 nucleotides are TGTGCCAGCAGCTTCAGGGATTCTTGGGAGACCCAGTACTTC.

This clonotype occurred many times. This chain uses TRBV11-2 with TRBJ2-1; the D call may be TRBD1 or TRBD2 (5 bases each). CDR1 is SGHAT, CDR2 FQNNGV, per germline. V lost 4 bases to trimming and J lost 3 bases, with 19 bases between them. The CDR3 loop spans 17 amino acids. CDR3 DNA: TGTGCCAGCAGCTCAAGGGGAGTCCCTGACAGCTACAATGAGCAGTTCTTC. Translating it yields CASSSRGVPDSYNEQFF.

In its sample, this clonotype was seen many times. This chain uses TRBV20-1 with TRBJ1-1; 8 bases map to TRBD1. Germline values: CDR1 DFQATT, CDR2 SNEGSKA (reference sequence). The trim removed 2 bases at V and 5 bases at J, leaving 10 bases unmatched. This CDR3 has 15 residues. For the CDR3, the DNA is TGCAGTGCTAGATCAAGACAGGGGTCGGGTACTGAAGCTTTCTTT. Translating it yields CSARSRQGSGTEAFF.

This clonotype was recorded many times. The chain joins TRBV27 to TRBJ2-2; TRBD1 matches at 7 bases. The CDR3 covers 15 residues. Germline loops: CDR1 MNHEY, CDR2 SMNVEV (reference sequence). The V segment lost 2 bases and the J segment 4 bases; nucleotides outside the gene matches: 4. CDR3: CASSLRDRLTGELFF. The CDR3 region has the DNA TGTGCCAGCAGTTTACGGGACAGACTCACCGGGGAGCTGTTTTTT.

In its sample, this clonotype was seen many times. V usage is TRBV14 and J usage is TRBJ1-3, with unresolved D. This CDR3 spans 17 amino acids. V lost 1 base and J 0 bases, leaving 13 bases between the germline ends. The germline gives CDR1 SGHDN, CDR2 FVKESK. CDR3 protein: CASSQGLPGSSGNTIYF. In DNA form, the CDR3 reads TGTGCCAGCAGCCAAGGACTCCCGGGTTCCTCTGGAAACACCATATATTTT. Full variable domain (remainder filled in from reference TRBV14 and TRBJ1-3): EAGVTQFPSHSVIEKGQTVTLRCDPISGHDNLYWYRRVMGKEIKFLLHFVKESKQDESGMPNNRFLAERTGGTYSTLKVQPAELEDSGVYFCASSQGLPGSSGNTIYFGEGSWLTVV.

This clonotype was seen at least ten times. The V gene is TRBV29-1, the J gene TRBJ2-3; the D call may be TRBD1 or TRBD2 (7 bases each). Germline V gives CDR1 SQVTM, CDR2 ANQGSEA. The CDR3 runs to 15 residues. The germline V and J ends were trimmed by 6 bases and 2 bases, with 18 bases remaining between them. CDR3 sequence (DNA): TGCAGCGTCGGGGAGGGGGCAAGATCCACAGATACGCAGTATTTT. Protein: CSVGEGARSTDTQYF.

The table lists this clonotype with many counts. This chain connects TRBV7-8 to TRBJ1-1, with 8 bases identical to TRBD1. The CDR3 is 18 residues long. CDR1 is SGHVS and CDR2 is FQNEAQ in the germline V gene. J gave up 1 base and V 0 bases, and 10 bases lay outside the gene matches. CDR3 region: CASSLAGTGELANTEAFF. CDR3 in DNA: TGTGCCAGCAGCTTAGCCGGGACAGGAGAGCTGGCGAACACTGAAGCTTTCTTT.

This clonotype has a count of ten or more. The CDR3 DNA is TGCGCCAGCAGCCATCTGGGGACAGGGTCAGATACGCAGTATTTT. This gives the protein CASSHLGTGSDTQYF. J is TRBJ2-3 and V is TRBV5-1, with 9 bases that match TRBD1. Trimming at V came to 4 bases and at J to 4 bases, leaving 7 bases not matched to a gene. CDR1 is SGHRS, CDR2 YFSETQ, per germline. The CDR3 is 15 amino acids.